Listed below are T cell receptor beta chains from one sample, sequenced in a study of CD8 T cells in Susac syndrome. TCRdb ran MiXCR on the immunoSEQ multiplex PCR reads and lists one entry per CDR3 protein. The sample contains 100,000 to 150,000 distinct CDR3 sequences, 90% to 95% of which appear only once. Sequenced material: CD8+ T cells from PBMCs. These receptors were collected from a human donor with multiple sclerosis. The CDR3 runs from the conserved cysteine through the conserved F or W. The D gene is left open where the match is weak. The size field is filled for only some rows; it gives once, few, many or a size class.

d_gene	v_gene	j_gene	abundance	CDR3nt	CDR3aa
NA	TRBV29-1	TRBJ2-1	NA	TGCAGCGTTTCCCAGGGTGGCAGAAAGATAAATGAGCAGTTCTTC	CSVSQGGRKINEQFF
NA	TRBV4-1	TRBJ1-5	NA	TGCGCCAGCAGCCAAGAGGTTGTGTCCTATCAGCCCCAGCATTTT	CASSQEVVSYQPQHF
NA	TRBV4-2	TRBJ2-2	NA	TGTGCCAGCAGCCAAGTATTCGGGGGACGCCCCCCAACGCCGAACACCGGGGAGCTGTTTTTT	CASSQVFGGRPPTPNTGELFF
TRBD1	TRBV9	TRBJ1-2	NA	TGTGCCAGCAGCCCGACAGGGGCCCCAGTCTATGGCTACACCTTC	CASSPTGAPVYGYTF
TRBD2	TRBV27	TRBJ2-1	NA	TGTGCCAGCCGTCCGGCGGGGGAATATGAGCAGTTCTTC	CASRPAGEYEQFF
TRBD2	TRBV19	TRBJ2-7	NA	TGTGCCAGTAGTCCTACTAGCGGGACTGCCTACGAGCAGTACTTC	CASSPTSGTAYEQYF
NA	TRBV9	TRBJ1-3	NA	TGTGCCAGCAGCGGTTCCAGGAGCTCTGGAAACACCATATATTTT	CASSGSRSSGNTIYF
NA	TRBV5-6	TRBJ2-3	few	TGTGCCAGCAGCTTGGGGGCGACGGGCACAGATACGCAGTATTTT	CASSLGATGTDTQYF
TRBD1	TRBV19	TRBJ2-1	NA	TGTGCCAGTAGGGACAGGGCGAAGGACAATGAGCAGTTCTTC	CASRDRAKDNEQFF
NA	TRBV7-8	TRBJ1-2	NA	TGTGCCAGCAGCTTAGTTCCAGGGTATGGCTACACCTTC	CASSLVPGYGYTF
NA	TRBV4-1	TRBJ2-1	NA	TGCGCCAGCAGCCAATCACCGGATGCGGACAGAATCTACAATGAGCAGTTCTTC	CASSQSPDADRIYNEQFF
NA	TRBV5-1	TRBJ2-2	NA	TGCGCCAGCAGCTTAAACAGGGGACTCACCGGGGAGCTGTTTTTT	CASSLNRGLTGELFF
TRBD2	TRBV4-2	TRBJ2-1	NA	TGTGCCAGCAGCCAAGTAGGTAGCGGGAGCCGAAGAGATGAGCAGTTCTTC	CASSQVGSGSRRDEQFF
NA	TRBV9	TRBJ1-4	NA	TGTGCCAGCAGCGCCACGGGGGCTAATGAAAAACTGTTTTTT	CASSATGANEKLFF
TRBD2	TRBV6-1	TRBJ2-3	NA	TGTGCCAGCAGTGAAGCGACTAGCGGCTCATATACGCAGTATTTT	CASSEATSGSYTQYF
NA	TRBV9	TRBJ1-1	NA	TGTGCCAGCAGCGCCGAGGGTGGCAACACTGAAGCTTTCTTT	CASSAEGGNTEAFF
NA	TRBV7-2	TRBJ1-2	NA	TGTGCCAGCAGCTTGGCCGGGGCCCAGACCATCTACTATGGCTACACCTTC	CASSLAGAQTIYYGYTF
TRBD2	TRBV6-4	TRBJ2-2	NA	TGTGCCAGCAGTGAACTAGCGGGTTCCGGGGAGCTGTTTTTT	CASSELAGSGELFF
TRBD1	TRBV12-5	TRBJ1-5	NA	TGTGCTAGTGGAGGGACAGGGCTCCAGCCCCAGCATTTT	CASGGTGLQPQHF
NA	TRBV28	TRBJ2-1	NA	TGTGCCAGCAGTTCCTTGACCGCGACGAAGAAGAATGAGCAGTTCTTC	CASSSLTATKKNEQFF
TRBD2	TRBV13	TRBJ2-7	NA	TGTGCCAGCGGAAGTGGCGGGGGGAGAATCTACGAGCAGTACTTC	CASGSGGGRIYEQYF
TRBD2	TRBV9	TRBJ2-1	NA	TGTGCCAGCAGCGGAGGGACTAGCGGGATTCGGGATGGTGAGCAGTTCTTC	CASSGGTSGIRDGEQFF
NA	TRBV24-1	TRBJ2-2	NA	TGTGCCACCAGTGACTACAGGGAGACGGCCGGGGAGCTGTTTTTT	CATSDYRETAGELFF
NA	TRBV12-5	TRBJ2-1	once	TGTGCTAGTGGTTTGGTATCTAACAATGAGCAGTTCTTC	CASGLVSNNEQFF
NA	TRBV5-1	TRBJ2-3	NA	TGCGCCAGCAGCTCGGATCCAAGGGATCGAGATACGCAGTATTTT	CASSSDPRDRDTQYF
NA	TRBV16	TRBJ1-1	NA	TGTGCCAGCAGCCCATCAGTGAACACTGAAGCTTTCTTT	CASSPSVNTEAFF
NA	TRBV29-1	TRBJ2-1	NA	TGCAGCGTTGACGACGTGAGGGGGAAAAGAAACAATGAGCAGTTCTTC	CSVDDVRGKRNNEQFF
NA	TRBV5-4	TRBJ1-2	NA	TGTGCCAGCAGCCCCGACGGTATGCGGAATGGCTACACCTTC	CASSPDGMRNGYTF
NA	TRBV13	TRBJ1-1	NA	TGTGCCAGCAGCTCCTGGGACCTCCGAAGCACTGAAGCTTTCTTT	CASSSWDLRSTEAFF
TRBD1	TRBV5-1	TRBJ2-5	NA	TGCGCCAGCAGCGCGGGGACAGGGGCCCAAGAGACCCAGTACTTC	CASSAGTGAQETQYF
NA	TRBV27	TRBJ2-7	NA	TGTGCCAGCAGTCACGCGGCTGGCTACGAGCAGTACTTC	CASSHAAGYEQYF
NA	TRBV27	TRBJ1-1	NA	TGTGCCAGCAGTACCGGGACTGAAGCTTTCTTT	CASSTGTEAFF
TRBD2	TRBV12-5	TRBJ2-1	NA	TGTGCTAGTGGTCCCCGACTAGCGGCCTACAATGAGCAGTTCTTC	CASGPRLAAYNEQFF
NA	TRBV5-1	TRBJ2-3	once	TGCGCCAGCACCCAGGGCTGGGGGGCAGATACGCAGTATTTT	CASTQGWGADTQYF
NA	TRBV7-3	TRBJ2-1	NA	TGTGCCAGCAGCTCTTTGGGGCTAACCCGTCACAATGAGCAGTTCTTC	CASSSLGLTRHNEQFF
NA	TRBV7-9	TRBJ1-6	NA	TGTGCCACCCGGGCAGATAATTCACCCCTCCACTTT	CATRADNSPLHF
TRBD1	TRBV24-1	TRBJ1-5	NA	TGTGCCGCTGCCGGGACAGGGAACAATCAGCCCCAGCATTTT	CAAAGTGNNQPQHF
NA	TRBV4-1	TRBJ1-3	NA	TGCGCCAGCGTCGGACCGAGCTCTGGAAACACCATATATTTT	CASVGPSSGNTIYF
TRBD2	TRBV5-4	TRBJ2-1	once	TGTGCCAGCAGCCCAGGACTAGCGGGAAGAAATGAGCAGTTCTTC	CASSPGLAGRNEQFF
NA	TRBV14	TRBJ2-3	NA	TGTGCCAGCAGCCAAGATCGTCGTAGGGCAGATACGCAGTATTTT	CASSQDRRRADTQYF
TRBD2	TRBV6-1	TRBJ2-5	NA	TGTGCCAGCAGCCACCAGCGGGGGGGCCCGTTGGAGACCCAGTACTTC	CASSHQRGGPLETQYF
NA	TRBV28	TRBJ2-1	NA	TGTGCCAGCAGTTTAGCACCCCCGCAACAAAAAGACAATGAGCAGTTCTTC	CASSLAPPQQKDNEQFF
NA	TRBV24-1	TRBJ2-5	NA	TGTGCCACCAGCCCCCGGGGGCCCCAAGAGACCCAGTACTTC	CATSPRGPQETQYF
TRBD2	TRBV10-3	TRBJ2-3	NA	TGTGCCATCAGTGAGTCCGGGGGGACCGAATCCTTCACAGATACGCAGTATTTT	CAISESGGTESFTDTQYF
NA	TRBV9	TRBJ2-1	NA	TGTGCCAGCAGCCTCCTTAGCGGTCCCAATGAGCAGTTCTTC	CASSLLSGPNEQFF
TRBD1	TRBV27	TRBJ1-4	NA	TGTGCCAGCAGCTTCCGGGACAGGGGGTTTGGGAATGAAAAACTGTTTTTT	CASSFRDRGFGNEKLFF
TRBD2	TRBV19	TRBJ2-1	NA	TGTGCCAGTAGTGCGCAGCGGGAGGTAGACAATGAGCAGTTCTTC	CASSAQREVDNEQFF
NA	TRBV20-1	TRBJ2-5	NA	TGCAGTGCTAGAGCTTATCGGGACTCCCAGAGCCCGTACCAAGAGACCCAGTACTTC	CSARAYRDSQSPYQETQYF
NA	TRBV29-1	TRBJ1-2	NA	TGCAGCGTCCCCGGTCCCAGGGGCTACACCTTC	CSVPGPRGYTF
NA	TRBV5-6	TRBJ1-1	NA	TGTGCCAGCAGCTTTAGGCTCACTCCGGAAGCTTTCTTT	CASSFRLTPEAFF
TRBD1	TRBV25-1	TRBJ2-5	NA	TGTGCCAGCAGGGAATGGGGACAGCTAGAGACCCAGTACTTC	CASREWGQLETQYF